Detailed here is one TCR beta chain. As yet, its antigen is unknown. About 2 micrograms of genomic DNA, which was extracted from cryopreserved PBMCs, served as the material used for the TCR beta libraries. The source of the sample is a study of cytotoxic CD8 clonotypes in ibrutinib-treated CLL. Looking at the study overall: Response specimens were obtained following a median treatment duration of roughly 11 months, with a range of 6 to 36.

Depth targeted 1 in 200,000 to 1 in 1 million T cells, averaging 10x coverage per clonotype. Assay used: immunoSEQ multiplex PCR; TCRdb lists only in-frame clones, some missing. This sample yields hundreds of thousands of clones, of which 75% to 85% are seen a single time; approximately 10% belongs to the top ten. General study findings and limits: Public clonotypes were rare and shrank or held steady on treatment.

The source of this sequence is a human donor with chronic lymphocytic leukemia. The specimen comprised PBMCs, sampled after 12 months of ibrutinib treatment.

The CDR3 reads CASRDTRYTEAFF. CDR3 DNA: TGTGCCAGCAGAGACACCCGTTACACTGAAGCTTTCTTT. The genes are TRBV13 and TRBJ1-1; D is undetermined. CDR3 size: 13 residues. Germline V gives CDR1 PRHDT, CDR2 FYEKMQ (reference sequence). V was pared by 6 bases and J by 3 bases, with 11 bases between. The full variable domain, with the rest looked up from reference TRBV13 and TRBJ1-1, is AAGVIQSPRHLIKEKRETATLKCYPIPRHDTVYWYQQGPGQDPQFLISFYEKMQSDKGSIPDRFSAQQFSDYHSELNMSSLELGDSALYFCASRDTRYTEAFFGQGTRLTVV.